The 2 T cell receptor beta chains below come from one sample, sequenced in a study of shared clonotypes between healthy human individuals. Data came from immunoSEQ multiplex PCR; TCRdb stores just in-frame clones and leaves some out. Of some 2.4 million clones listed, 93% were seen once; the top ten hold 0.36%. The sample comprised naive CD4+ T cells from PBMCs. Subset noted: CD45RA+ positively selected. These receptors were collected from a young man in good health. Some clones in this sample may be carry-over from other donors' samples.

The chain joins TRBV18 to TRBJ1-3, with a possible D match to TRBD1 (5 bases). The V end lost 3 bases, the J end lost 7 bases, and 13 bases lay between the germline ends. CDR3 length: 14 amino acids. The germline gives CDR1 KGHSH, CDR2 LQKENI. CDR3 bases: TGTGCCAGCTCACCGGTAACCGGGACGAACACCATATATTTT. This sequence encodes CASSPVTGTNTIYF.

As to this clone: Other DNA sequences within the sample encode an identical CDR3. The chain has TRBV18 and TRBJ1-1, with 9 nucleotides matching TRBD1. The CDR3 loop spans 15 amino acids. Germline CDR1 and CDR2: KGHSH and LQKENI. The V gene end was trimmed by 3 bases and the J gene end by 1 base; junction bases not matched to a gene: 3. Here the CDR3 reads CASSPPGQGNTEAFF. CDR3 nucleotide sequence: TGTGCCAGCTCACCCCCGGGACAGGGGAACACTGAAGCTTTCTTT.